The rows below give T cell receptor beta chains drawn from one sample of a study of technical replicates of blood from a handful of donors. Profiled with immunoSEQ multiplex PCR; TCRdb holds only in-frame clones, not every one. The sample lists under 65,000 clones; around 96% were seen once. Source material: T cells isolated from PBMCs. The source of these receptors is a human donor in good health. Both conserved end residues are part of each CDR3. D genes are given only for firm matches. Not all rows give a size; the values are once, few, many and, for expanded clones, a class.

clone size | J gene | D gene | V gene | CDR3 DNA | CDR3 protein
NA | TRBJ2-2 | TRBD1 | TRBV5-1 | TGCGCCAGCAGCTTGGGACAGGGGGTTGCCACCGGGGAGCTGTTTTTT | CASSLGQGVATGELFF
NA | TRBJ2-5 | TRBD1 | TRBV7-3 | TGTGCCAGCAGGGACCCGGGACAGGGGGCTGAGACCCAGTACTTC | CASRDPGQGAETQYF
NA | TRBJ2-2 | NA | TRBV7-2 | TGTGCCAGCAGCTACGGGGAGGCCGGGGAGCTGTTTTTT | CASSYGEAGELFF
NA | TRBJ1-2 | NA | TRBV7-8 | TGTGCCAGCAGCTTAGGGGGCAGAGACTATGGCTACACCTTC | CASSLGGRDYGYTF
NA | TRBJ2-7 | NA | TRBV27 | TGTGCCAGCGCGGGATACCTCTGGCAGGGCTACGAGCAGTACTTC | CASAGYLWQGYEQYF
NA | TRBJ1-4 | NA | TRBV7-9 | TGTGCCAGCACACGGGAGTCGCAGCCCTATAATGAAAAACTGTTTTTT | CASTRESQPYNEKLFF
few | TRBJ2-7 | TRBD1 | TRBV7-9 | TGTGCCAGCAGCGGGGGGACAGGGCGCTCCTACGAGCAGTACTTC | CASSGGTGRSYEQYF
few | TRBJ1-1 | NA | TRBV9 | TGTGCCAGCAGCGCGAGTCAGGGTTGGAACACTGAAGCTTTCTTT | CASSASQGWNTEAFF
once | TRBJ2-7 | NA | TRBV18 | TGTGCCAGCTCACAAAGCGGAACCTCCTACGAGCAGTACTTC | CASSQSGTSYEQYF
NA | TRBJ1-5 | NA | TRBV11-3 | TGTGCCAGCAGCAACCAGGGAAACCAGCCCCAGCATTTT | CASSNQGNQPQHF
NA | TRBJ2-7 | TRBD1 | TRBV7-3 | TGTGCCAGCAGCGACAGGGGGTCGTACGAGCAGTACTTC | CASSDRGSYEQYF
NA | TRBJ1-2 | NA | TRBV25-1 | TGTGCCAGCAGTGCCGGGACAACTAATTATGGCTACACCTTC | CASSAGTTNYGYTF
NA | TRBJ2-1 | NA | TRBV6-5 | TGTGCCAGCAGTTTACAACTAGCTTCGTTCTACAATGAGCAGTTCTTC | CASSLQLASFYNEQFF
NA | TRBJ2-2 | TRBD1 | TRBV11-3 | TGTGCCAGCAGCTTAGGGACAGGGGTCCTCACCGGGGAGCTGTTTTTT | CASSLGTGVLTGELFF
NA | TRBJ2-1 | NA | TRBV7-9 | TGTGCCAGCAGCCCGGGCGGGAACCCCTACTACAATGAGCAGTTCTTC | CASSPGGNPYYNEQFF
NA | TRBJ1-1 | NA | TRBV5-1 | TGCGCCAGCAGCTTTCAGGGGCACCCAAGCACTGAAGCTTTCTTT | CASSFQGHPSTEAFF
NA | TRBJ2-2 | NA | TRBV28 | TGTGCCAGCAACGGGTACACCGGGGAGCTGTTTTTT | CASNGYTGELFF
NA | TRBJ2-7 | NA | TRBV19 | TGTGCCAGTAAATTACAGGGAGCCTACGAGCAGTACTTC | CASKLQGAYEQYF
NA | TRBJ2-5 | TRBD2 | TRBV11-3 | TGTGCCAGCAGCTTCATAGCGGGAGGAGGTCCAGAGACCCAGTACTTC | CASSFIAGGGPETQYF
NA | TRBJ2-2 | TRBD2 | TRBV4-3 | TGCGCCAGCAGCCTCTTGGCGGGAGGGCCCGGCGGGGAGCTGTTTTTT | CASSLLAGGPGGELFF
NA | TRBJ1-1 | TRBD1 | TRBV7-3 | TGTGCCAGCAGCTTATCCTCGTTAGGGGGCTCATATGACACTGAAGCTTTCTTT | CASSLSSLGGSYDTEAFF
NA | TRBJ1-1 | NA | TRBV30 | TGTGCCTGGAGTCCAGGCAGGAACACTGAAGCTTTCTTT | CAWSPGRNTEAFF
NA | TRBJ1-3 | NA | TRBV9 | TGTGCCAGCAGCGTCCGTTCGGACACCATATATTTT | CASSVRSDTIYF
NA | TRBJ1-2 | NA | TRBV5-1 | TGCGCCAGCAGCGAGGGAGAAACCCTAAACTATGGCTACACCTTC | CASSEGETLNYGYTF
NA | TRBJ2-7 | TRBD2 | TRBV7-2 | TGTGCCAGCAGCTCGTTCAGCGGGAGCTCCTACGAGCAGTACTTC | CASSSFSGSSYEQYF
NA | TRBJ2-2 | NA | TRBV28 | TGTGCCAGAATTAGCGGAGAGGTGTCCGGGGAGCTGTTTTTT | CARISGEVSGELFF
NA | TRBJ1-5 | TRBD1 | TRBV29-1 | TGCAGCGTGACGAGACAGGGGGTTTCGCAGCCCCAGCATTTT | CSVTRQGVSQPQHF
NA | TRBJ1-2 | TRBD1 | TRBV19 | TGTGCCACAGCATCGGGAGGGACAGCTAACTATGGCTACACCTTC | CATASGGTANYGYTF
NA | TRBJ1-4 | NA | TRBV2 | TGTGCCAGCAGTGAAGCGTTAGGAGTTAATGAAAAACTGTTTTTT | CASSEALGVNEKLFF
NA | TRBJ2-6 | NA | TRBV11-2 | TGTGCCAGCAGCTTCGACAGTTCCTCTGGGGCCAACGTCCTGACTTTC | CASSFDSSSGANVLTF